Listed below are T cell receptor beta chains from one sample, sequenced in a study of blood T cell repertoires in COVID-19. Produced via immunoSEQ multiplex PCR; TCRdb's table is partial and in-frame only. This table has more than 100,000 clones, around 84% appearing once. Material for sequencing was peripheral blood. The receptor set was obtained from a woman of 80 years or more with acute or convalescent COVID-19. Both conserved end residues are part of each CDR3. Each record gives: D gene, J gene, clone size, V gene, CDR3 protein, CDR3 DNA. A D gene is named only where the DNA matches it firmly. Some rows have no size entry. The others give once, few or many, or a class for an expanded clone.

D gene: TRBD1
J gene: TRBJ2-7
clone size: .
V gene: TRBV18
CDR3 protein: CASSPPNDRVAFSSYEQYF
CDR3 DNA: TGTGCCAGCTCACCACCGAACGACAGGGTCGCGTTCAGCTCCTACGAGCAGTACTTC

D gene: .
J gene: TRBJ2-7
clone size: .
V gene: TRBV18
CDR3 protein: CASSPRGNYEQYF
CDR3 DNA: TGTGCCAGCTCACCGCGGGGCAACTACGAGCAGTACTTC

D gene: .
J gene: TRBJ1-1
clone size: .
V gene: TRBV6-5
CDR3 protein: CASSYPIGRGRTEAFF
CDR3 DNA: TGTGCCAGCAGTTATCCAATCGGGCGGGGAAGGACTGAAGCTTTCTTT

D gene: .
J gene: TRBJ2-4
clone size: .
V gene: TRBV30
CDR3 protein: CAWSGAGKNIQYF
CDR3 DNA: TGTGCCTGGAGTGGGGCTGGGAAAAACATTCAGTACTTC

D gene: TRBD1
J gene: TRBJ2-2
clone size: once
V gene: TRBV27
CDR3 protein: CASSLTVGQGANTGELFF
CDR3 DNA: TGTGCCAGCAGTTTAACTGTGGGACAGGGGGCGAACACCGGGGAGCTGTTTTTT

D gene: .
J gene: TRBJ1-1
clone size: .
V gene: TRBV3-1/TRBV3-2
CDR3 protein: CASSLTANTEAFF
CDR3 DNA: TGTGCCAGCAGCCTAACAGCGAACACTGAAGCTTTCTTT

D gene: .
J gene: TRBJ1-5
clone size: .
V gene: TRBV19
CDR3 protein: CASSLHQGRGNQPQHF
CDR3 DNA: TGTGCCAGTAGCCTCCATCAGGGGCGAGGCAATCAGCCCCAGCATTTT

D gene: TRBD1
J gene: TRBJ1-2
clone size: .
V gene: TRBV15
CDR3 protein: CATSPRQGNYGYTF
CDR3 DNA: TGTGCCACCAGCCCACGACAGGGAAACTATGGCTACACCTTC

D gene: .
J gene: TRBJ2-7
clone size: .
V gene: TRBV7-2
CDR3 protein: CASSQATPSSYEQYF
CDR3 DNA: TGTGCCAGCAGCCAGGCAACACCAAGCTCCTACGAGCAGTACTTC

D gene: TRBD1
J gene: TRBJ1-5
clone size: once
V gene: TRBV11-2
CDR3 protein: CASSRDRGQGPQHF
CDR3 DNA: TGTGCCAGCAGCCGCGACAGGGGGCAAGGGCCCCAGCATTTT

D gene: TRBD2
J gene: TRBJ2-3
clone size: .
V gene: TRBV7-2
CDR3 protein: CASSSGLAHTDTQYF
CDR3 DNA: TGTGCCAGCAGCTCCGGACTAGCTCACACAGATACGCAGTATTTT

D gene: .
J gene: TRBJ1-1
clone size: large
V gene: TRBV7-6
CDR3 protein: CASSSTASSEAFF
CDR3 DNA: TGTGCCAGCAGCTCCACTGCGTCAAGTGAAGCTTTCTTT

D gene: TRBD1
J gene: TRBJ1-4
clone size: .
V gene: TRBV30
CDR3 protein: CAWGTGGVNEKLFF
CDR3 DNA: TGTGCCTGGGGAACAGGGGGCGTTAATGAAAAACTGTTTTTT

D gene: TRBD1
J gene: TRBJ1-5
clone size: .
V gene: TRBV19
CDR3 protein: CASNRRDRGYQPQHF
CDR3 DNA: TGTGCCAGTAATAGGCGGGACAGGGGATACCAGCCCCAGCATTTT

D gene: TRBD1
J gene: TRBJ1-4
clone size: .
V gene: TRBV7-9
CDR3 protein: CASSFTGTGGEKLFF
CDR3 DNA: TGTGCCAGCAGCTTCACCGGGACAGGGGGTGAAAAACTGTTTTTT

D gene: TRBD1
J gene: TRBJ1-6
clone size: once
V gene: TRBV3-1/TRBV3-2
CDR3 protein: CASSQAPRGARGGRNSPLHF
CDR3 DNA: TGTGCCAGCAGCCAAGCCCCGAGGGGAGCCCGAGGGGGCCGTAATTCACCCCTCCACTTT

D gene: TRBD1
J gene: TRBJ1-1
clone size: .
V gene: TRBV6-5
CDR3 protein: CASTTTTGAEAFF
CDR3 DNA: TGTGCCAGCACCACTACGACAGGGGCTGAAGCTTTCTTT

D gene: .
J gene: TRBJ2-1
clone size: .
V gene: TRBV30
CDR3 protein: CAWDSSSYNEQFF
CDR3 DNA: TGTGCCTGGGACTCGAGCTCCTACAATGAGCAGTTCTTC

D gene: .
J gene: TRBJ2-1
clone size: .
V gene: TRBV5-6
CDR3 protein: CASSLETGLGEQFF
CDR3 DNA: TGTGCCAGCAGCTTGGAGACAGGTCTGGGTGAGCAGTTCTTC

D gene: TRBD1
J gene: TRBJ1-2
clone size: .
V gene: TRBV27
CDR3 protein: CASSRTGGLWGYTF
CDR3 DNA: TGTGCCAGCAGTCGGACAGGGGGCTTGTGGGGCTACACCTTC

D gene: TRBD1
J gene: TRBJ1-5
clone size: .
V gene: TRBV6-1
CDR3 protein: CASSGTGGSFSNQPQHF
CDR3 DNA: TGTGCCAGCAGTGGGACAGGGGGCTCCTTTAGCAATCAGCCCCAGCATTTT

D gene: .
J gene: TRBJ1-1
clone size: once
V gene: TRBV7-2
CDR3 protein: CASSLTRDEAFF
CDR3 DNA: TGTGCCAGCAGCTTAACGCGGGATGAAGCTTTCTTT

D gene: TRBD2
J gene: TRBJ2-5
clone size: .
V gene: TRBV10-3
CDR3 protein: CATSGVAGNRETQYF
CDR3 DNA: TGTGCCACGTCTGGGGTAGCGGGGAACAGAGAGACCCAGTACTTC

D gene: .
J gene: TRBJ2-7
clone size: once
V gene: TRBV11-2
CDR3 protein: CASSYGQKYEQYF
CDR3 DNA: TGTGCCAGCAGCTACGGACAGAAATACGAGCAGTACTTC

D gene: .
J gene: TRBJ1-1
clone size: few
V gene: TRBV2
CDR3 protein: CASMDRNTEAFF
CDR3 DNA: TGTGCCAGCATGGACAGGAACACTGAAGCTTTCTTT

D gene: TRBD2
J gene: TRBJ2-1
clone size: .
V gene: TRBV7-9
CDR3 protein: CASSLTSGEGGDNEQFF
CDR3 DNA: TGTGCCAGCAGCTTAACTAGCGGGGAGGGAGGGGACAATGAGCAGTTCTTC

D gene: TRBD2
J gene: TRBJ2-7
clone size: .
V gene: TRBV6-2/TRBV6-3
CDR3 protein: CASSKTSGSTYEQYF
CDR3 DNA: TGTGCCAGCAGCAAGACTAGCGGGAGCACCTACGAGCAGTACTTC

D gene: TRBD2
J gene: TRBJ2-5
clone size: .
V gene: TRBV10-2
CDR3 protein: CASSLAGGRKTQYF
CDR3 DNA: TGCGCCAGCAGTTTAGCGGGAGGGAGGAAGACCCAGTACTTC

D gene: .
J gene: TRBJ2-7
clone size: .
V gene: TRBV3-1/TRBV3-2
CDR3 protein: CASSQVGAGTPYEQYF
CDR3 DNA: TGTGCCAGCAGCCAAGTTGGGGCGGGAACCCCCTACGAGCAGTACTTC

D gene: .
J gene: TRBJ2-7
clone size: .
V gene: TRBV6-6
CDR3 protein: CASRIAVGSSYEQYF
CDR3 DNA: TGTGCCAGCAGAATAGCGGTGGGGAGCTCCTACGAGCAGTACTTC

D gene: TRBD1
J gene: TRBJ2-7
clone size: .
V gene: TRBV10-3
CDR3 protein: CAISSRDRANEQYF
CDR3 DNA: TGTGCCATCAGCTCCCGGGACAGGGCTAACGAGCAGTACTTC

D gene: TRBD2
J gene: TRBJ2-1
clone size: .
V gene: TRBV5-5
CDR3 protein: CASSRTGTSGRRGGDNEQFF
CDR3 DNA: TGTGCCAGCAGCCGCACCGGGACTAGCGGGCGCCGAGGGGGTGACAATGAGCAGTTCTTC

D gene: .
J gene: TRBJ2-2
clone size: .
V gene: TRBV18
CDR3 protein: CASSKQGGELFF
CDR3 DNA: TGTGCCAGCTCAAAACAGGGTGGAGAGCTGTTTTTT

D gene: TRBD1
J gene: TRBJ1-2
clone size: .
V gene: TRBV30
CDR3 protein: CAWSRNRDSGYTF
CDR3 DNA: TGTGCCTGGAGTAGGAATCGGGACAGTGGCTACACCTTC

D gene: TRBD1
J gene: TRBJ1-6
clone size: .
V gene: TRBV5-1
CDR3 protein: CASSRSQGVGGSPLHF
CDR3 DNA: TGCGCCAGCAGCCGCTCCCAGGGGGTCGGGGGTTCACCCCTCCACTTT

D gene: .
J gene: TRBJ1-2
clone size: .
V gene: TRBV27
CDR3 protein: CASSLRGRFNGYTF
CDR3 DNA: TGTGCCAGCAGTTTAAGGGGCCGGTTTAACGGCTACACCTTC